The T cell receptor (beta chain) described here comes from a study of T-cell memory formation after mild COVID-19. The overall study: TCR clusters mostly belonged to single donors.

Whole-study findings and limits: CD4+ clones that contracted lay mainly in CM and EM; CD8+ ones lay in EMRA. Day 37-peaking second-wave clones had unconfirmed SARS-CoV-2 specificity. In pre-infection memory, a portion of responding clones appeared, which suggested that cross-reactive memory joined.

This CDR3 has 15 residues. V lost 3 bases, J lost 6 bases, and 4 bases stayed unmatched. CDR1 LNHNV and CDR2 YYDKDF come from the germline V gene (reference sequence). A remark on this clonotype: Its target is not known.

In TCRdb, the 5' RACE reads were re-called with MiXCR into one record per CDR3 protein. The data hold hundreds of thousands of distinct CDR3 sequences, with 15% to 20% observed a single time. The material sequenced was PBMCs or a T cell subset sorted from them (not recorded which). This chain joins TRBV15 and TRBJ2-7; 14 positions match TRBD2. The source of this sequence is an adult woman who had mild COVID-19 (a few samples of this study predate the infection). Cell type and time point are not known. The CDR3 DNA reads TGTGCCACCAGCAGCCGGACTAGCGGGGGGCCCGAGCAGTACTTC. This sequence encodes CATSSRTSGGPEQYF. Together with reference TRBV15 and TRBJ2-7, the CDR3 gives the full variable domain: DAMVIQNPRYQVTQFGKPVTLSCSQTLNHNVMYWYQQKSSQAPKLLFHYYDKDFNNEADTPDNFQSRRPNTSFCFLDIRSPGLGDTAMYLCATSSRTSGGPEQYFGPGTRLTVT.